This T cell receptor beta chain comes out of a study of regulatory T cells in long-lasting Graves disease. This clonotype was observed many times. Arm-PCR of CDR3 regions and iRepertoire HTBI primers were the basis on which TCR beta libraries were built. Via MiXCR, TCRdb re-called the multiplex PCR reads, giving one row per CDR3 protein. The sample records fewer than 400,000 distinct CDR3 sequences, about 20% being singletons. Time point denoted: persistent/refractory GD, antithyroid drugs over 5 years with positive TRAb. PBMC RNA was the source of the TCR library. With 6 bases removed from V and 8 bases from J, the gap between germline ends came to 10 bases. CDR1 is MNHNS, CDR2 SASEGT, per germline. The CDR3 has 11 amino acids.

The chain combines TRBV6-1 with TRBJ1-1, with D unclear. The sequence derives from a female donor with Graves disease. The material sequenced was peripheral blood mononuclear cells (PBMCs), taken when the disease was refractory, from a patient treated with antithyroid drugs. DNA of the CDR3: TGTGCCAGCAGGGCCGGAGGAGAAGCTTTCTTT. This sequence encodes CASRAGGEAFF.